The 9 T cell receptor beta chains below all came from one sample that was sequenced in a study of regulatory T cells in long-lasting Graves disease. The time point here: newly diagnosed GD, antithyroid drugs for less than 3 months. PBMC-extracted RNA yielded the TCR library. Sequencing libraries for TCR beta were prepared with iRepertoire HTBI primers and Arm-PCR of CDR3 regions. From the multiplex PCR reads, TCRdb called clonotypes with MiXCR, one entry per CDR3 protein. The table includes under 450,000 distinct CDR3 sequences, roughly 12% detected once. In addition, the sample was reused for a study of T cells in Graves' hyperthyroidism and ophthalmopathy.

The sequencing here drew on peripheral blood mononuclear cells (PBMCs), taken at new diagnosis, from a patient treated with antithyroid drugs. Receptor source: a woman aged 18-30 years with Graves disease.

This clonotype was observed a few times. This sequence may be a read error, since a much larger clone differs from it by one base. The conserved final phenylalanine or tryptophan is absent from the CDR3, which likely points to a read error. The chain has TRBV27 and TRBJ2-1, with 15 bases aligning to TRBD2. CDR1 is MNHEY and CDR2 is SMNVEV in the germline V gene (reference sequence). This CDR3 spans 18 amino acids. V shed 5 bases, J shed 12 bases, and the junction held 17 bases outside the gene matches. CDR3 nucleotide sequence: TGTGCCAGCAGTGACCTTCTCGGGACTAGCGGGAGGATGGGTGGGCAGTTCTCC. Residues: CASSDLLGTSGRMGGQFS.

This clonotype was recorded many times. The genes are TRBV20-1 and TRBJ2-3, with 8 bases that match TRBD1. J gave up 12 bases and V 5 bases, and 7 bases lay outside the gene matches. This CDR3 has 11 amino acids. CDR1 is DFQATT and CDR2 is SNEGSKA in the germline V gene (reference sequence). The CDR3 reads CSAAPGTGQYF. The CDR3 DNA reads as TGCAGTGCTGCACCCGGGACAGGACAGTATTTT.

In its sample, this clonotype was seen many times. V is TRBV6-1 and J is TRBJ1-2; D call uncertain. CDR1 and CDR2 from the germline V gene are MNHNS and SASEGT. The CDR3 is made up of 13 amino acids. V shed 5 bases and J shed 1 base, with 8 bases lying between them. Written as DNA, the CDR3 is TGTGCCAGCAGTCGTAACCGTAACTATGGCTACACCTTC. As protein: CASSRNRNYGYTF.

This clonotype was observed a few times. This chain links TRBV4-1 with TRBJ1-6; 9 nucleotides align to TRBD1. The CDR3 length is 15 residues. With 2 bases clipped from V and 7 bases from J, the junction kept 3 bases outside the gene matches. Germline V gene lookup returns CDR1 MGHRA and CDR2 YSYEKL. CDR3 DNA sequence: TGCGCCAGCAGCCAAACCGGGACAGGGAATTCACCCCTCCACTTT. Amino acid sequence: CASSQTGTGNSPLHF.

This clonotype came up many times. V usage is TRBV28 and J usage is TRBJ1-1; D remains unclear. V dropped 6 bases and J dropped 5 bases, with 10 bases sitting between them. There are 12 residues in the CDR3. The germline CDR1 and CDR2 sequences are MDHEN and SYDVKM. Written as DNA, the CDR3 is TGTGCCAGCAGCCCAATTCTGACTGAAGCTTTCTTT. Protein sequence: CASSPILTEAFF.

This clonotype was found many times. The CDR3 DNA reads TGTGCCAGCAGCCCCTCCCCTAGGCAGAATGAGCAGTTCTTC. It encodes CASSPSPRQNEQFF. V usage is TRBV7-9 and J usage is TRBJ2-1; D is undetermined. CDR1 is SEHNR, CDR2 FQNEAQ, per germline (reference sequence). This CDR3 has 14 amino acids. With 5 bases removed from V and 7 bases from J, the gap between germline ends came to 15 bases.

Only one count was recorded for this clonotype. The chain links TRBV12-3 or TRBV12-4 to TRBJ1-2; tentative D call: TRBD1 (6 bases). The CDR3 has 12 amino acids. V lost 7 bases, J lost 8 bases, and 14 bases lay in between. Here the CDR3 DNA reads TGTGCCAGCACTTTGGGAGGGGGAGGCTACACCTTC. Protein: CASTLGGGGYTF.

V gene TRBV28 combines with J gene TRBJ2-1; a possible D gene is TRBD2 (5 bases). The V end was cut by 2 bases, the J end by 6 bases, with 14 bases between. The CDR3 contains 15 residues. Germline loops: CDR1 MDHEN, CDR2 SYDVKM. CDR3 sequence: CASSLGWGDSNEQFF. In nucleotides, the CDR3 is TGTGCCAGCAGTTTAGGTTGGGGAGATTCCAATGAGCAGTTCTTC.

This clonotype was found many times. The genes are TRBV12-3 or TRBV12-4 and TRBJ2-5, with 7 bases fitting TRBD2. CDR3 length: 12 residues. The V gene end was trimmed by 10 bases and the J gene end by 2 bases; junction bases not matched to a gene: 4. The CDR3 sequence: CATRGGQETQYF. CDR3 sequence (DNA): TGTGCCACGAGGGGAGGGCAAGAGACCCAGTACTTC.